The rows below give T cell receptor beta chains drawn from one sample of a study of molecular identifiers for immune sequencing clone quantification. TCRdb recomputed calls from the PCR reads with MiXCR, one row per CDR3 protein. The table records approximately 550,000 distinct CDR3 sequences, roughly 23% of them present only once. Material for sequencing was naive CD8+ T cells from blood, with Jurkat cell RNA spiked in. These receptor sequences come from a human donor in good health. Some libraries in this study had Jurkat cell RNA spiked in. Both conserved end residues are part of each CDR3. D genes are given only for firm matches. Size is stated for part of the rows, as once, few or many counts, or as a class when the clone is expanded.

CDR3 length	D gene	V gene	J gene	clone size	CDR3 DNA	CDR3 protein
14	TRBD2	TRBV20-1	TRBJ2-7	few	TGCAGTGCTCATTTCGGACTAGCCCCCTACGAGCAGTACTTC	CSAHFGLAPYEQYF
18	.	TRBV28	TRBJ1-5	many	TGTGCCAGCAGTTTTAAGGGCGTGGGTTGGGGAAGCAATCAGCCCCAGCATTTT	CASSFKGVGWGSNQPQHF
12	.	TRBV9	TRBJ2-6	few	TGTGCCAGGTCTTTGGGGGCCAACGTCCTGACTTTC	CARSLGANVLTF
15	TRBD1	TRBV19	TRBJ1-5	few	TGTGCCAGTAGTCTCGGACAGGGGCTCCATCAGCCCCAGCATTTT	CASSLGQGLHQPQHF
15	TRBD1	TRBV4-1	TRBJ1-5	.	TGCGCCAGCAGCCACGGACAGGACGACAATCAGTCCCAGCATTTT	CASSHGQDDNQSQHF
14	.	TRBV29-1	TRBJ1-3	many	TGCAGCGTTGAGGTCGGGGGCACTGGAAACACCATATATTTT	CSVEVGGTGNTIYF
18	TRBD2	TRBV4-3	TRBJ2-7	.	TGCGCCAGCAGCCACCAGACTAGCGGGGGGGCACAGTTTTACGAGCAGTACTTC	CASSHQTSGGAQFYEQYF
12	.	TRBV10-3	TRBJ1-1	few	TGTGCCATCAGGGAGAGGGAAAATGAAGCTTTCTTT	CAIRERENEAFF
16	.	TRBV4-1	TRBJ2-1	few	TGCGCCAGCAGCCAAGTTGCGCGGGGGCCTTACAATGAGCAGTTCTTC	CASSQVARGPYNEQFF
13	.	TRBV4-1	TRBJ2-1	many	TGCGCCAGCAGCCAAGATTGGGGCTATGAGCAGTTCTTC	CASSQDWGYEQFF
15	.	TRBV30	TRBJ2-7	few	TGTGCCTGGAGCGGACAGTCTGACCGCTCCTACGAGCAGTACTTC	CAWSGQSDRSYEQYF
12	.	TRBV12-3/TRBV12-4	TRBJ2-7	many	TGTGCCAGCAGACTGGGACCCTACGAGCAGTACTTC	CASRLGPYEQYF
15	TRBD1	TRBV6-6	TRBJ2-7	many	TGTGCCAGCAGTTACACCCGGACAGGGGGCAACGAGCAGTACTTC	CASSYTRTGGNEQYF
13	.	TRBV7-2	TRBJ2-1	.	TGTGCCAGCAGCCCCTATCTTGAGTATGAGCAGTTCTTC	CASSPYLEYEQFF
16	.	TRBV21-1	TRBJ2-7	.	TGTGCCAGCAGCAAAGTTCGAGGAGGGCCGCTCTACGAGCAGTACTTC	CASSKVRGGPLYEQYF
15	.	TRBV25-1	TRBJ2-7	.	TGTGCCAGCAGTGAAGGGTCCGGACAATACTACGAGCAGTACTTC	CASSEGSGQYYEQYF
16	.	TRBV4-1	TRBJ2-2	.	TGCGCCAGCAGCCCGTTGTTTGGGGATCAGACCGGGGAGCTGTTTTTT	CASSPLFGDQTGELFF
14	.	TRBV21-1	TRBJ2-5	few	TGTGCCAGCAGCCTACAGGGGGGGGGAGGGGCCCAGTACTTC	CASSLQGGGGAQYF
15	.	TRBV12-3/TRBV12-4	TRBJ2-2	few	TGTGCCAGCAGTTTAGTTCCGGACTCAATCGGGGAGCTGTTTTTT	CASSLVPDSIGELFF
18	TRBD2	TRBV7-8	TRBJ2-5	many	TGTGCCAGCAGCTTAGATCTGGCGGGGGGAATGTACCAAGAGACCCAGTACTTC	CASSLDLAGGMYQETQYF
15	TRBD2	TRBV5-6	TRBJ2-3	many	TGTGCCAGCAGCGAGACTAGCGTCTTTCCAGATACGCAGTATTTT	CASSETSVFPDTQYF
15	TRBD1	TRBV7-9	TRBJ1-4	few	TGTGCCAGCAGCACCCCAGGGGGCTTAAGTGAAAAACTGTTTTTT	CASSTPGGLSEKLFF
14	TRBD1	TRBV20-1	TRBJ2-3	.	TGCAGTGCTAGAGGGGGGACAGGGGGTGATACGCAGTATTTT	CSARGGTGGDTQYF
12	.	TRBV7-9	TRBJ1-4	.	TGTGCCAGCAGCCCTGCAGGAGAAAAACTGTTTTTT	CASSPAGEKLFF
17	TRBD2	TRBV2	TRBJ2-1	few	TGTGCCAGCAGTGATAGGGCTAGCGGGACCTCCTACAATGAGCAGTTCTTC	CASSDRASGTSYNEQFF
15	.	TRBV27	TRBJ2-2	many	TGTGCCAGCAGTCCAAGGACAGACTACACCGGGGAGCTGTTTTTT	CASSPRTDYTGELFF
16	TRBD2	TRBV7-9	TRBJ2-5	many	TGTGCCAGCAGCCCCTACCTAGCGGGGATCCAAGAGACCCAGTACTTC	CASSPYLAGIQETQYF
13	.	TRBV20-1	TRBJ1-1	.	TGCAGTGCTAGAGCGGACAGAAACACTGAAGCTCTCTTT	CSARADRNTEALF
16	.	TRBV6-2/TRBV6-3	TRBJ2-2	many	TGTGCCAGCAGTACCTCTCCTTCGGGAAACACCGGGGAGCTGTTTTTT	CASSTSPSGNTGELFF
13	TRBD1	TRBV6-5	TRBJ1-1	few	TGTGCCAGCAGTTCCAGGGGGCCGGGGGGAGCTTTCTTT	CASSSRGPGGAFF
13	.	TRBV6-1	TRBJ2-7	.	TGTGCCAGCAGTGCCGGGGTCCCCTACGAGCAGTACTTC	CASSAGVPYEQYF
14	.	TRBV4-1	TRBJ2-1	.	TGCGCCAGCAGCCAAGACCACAGGTCAAATGAGCAGTTCTTC	CASSQDHRSNEQFF
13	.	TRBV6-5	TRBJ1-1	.	TGTGCCAGCAGAAACCAAGTGAACACTGAAGCTTTCTTT	CASRNQVNTEAFF
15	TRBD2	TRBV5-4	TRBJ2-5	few	TGTGCCAGCACCTCCAGAGCGGGAGCGGGGGAGACCCAGTACTTC	CASTSRAGAGETQYF
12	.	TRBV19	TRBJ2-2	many	TGTGCCACCCGAGAGTGGACCGGGGAGCTGTTTTTT	CATREWTGELFF
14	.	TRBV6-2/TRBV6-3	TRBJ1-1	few	TGTGCCAGCAGTGACTTGGGGGAATCCAGTGAAGCTTTCTTT	CASSDLGESSEAFF
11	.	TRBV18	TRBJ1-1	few	TGTGCCAGCTCACCTACGACTGAAGCTTTCTTT	CASSPTTEAFF
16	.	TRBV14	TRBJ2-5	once	TGTGCCAGCAGTCGGATTAGAATTTCTCGGAGAGAGACCCAGTACTTC	CASSRIRISRRETQYF
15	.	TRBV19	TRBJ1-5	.	TGTGCCAGTACCCAACAGGGAGATGGCAACCAGCCCCAGCATTTT	CASTQQGDGNQPQHF
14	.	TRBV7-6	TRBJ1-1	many	TGTGCCAGCATCCCCAGTTCATCCGACATTGAAGCTTTCTTT	CASIPSSSDIEAFF
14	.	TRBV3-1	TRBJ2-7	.	TGTGCCGGCAGCCAAGTGACTAATCCCTACGAGCAGTACTTC	CAGSQVTNPYEQYF
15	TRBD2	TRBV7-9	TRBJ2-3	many	TGTGCCAGCAGCCCTAATAGCGGGGTGTTGTTAACGCAGTATTTT	CASSPNSGVLLTQYF